This T cell receptor (beta chain) derives from a study of blood T cells in healthy people across ages. Findings and limits, study-wide: Higher diversity, along with more naive CD4+ cells, distinguished long-lived donors from aged donors.

Germline CDR1 LGHDT, CDR2 YNNKEL (reference sequence). The CDR3 totals 16 residues. V shed 0 bases and J 11 bases; nucleotides not matched to a gene: 7. PCR was performed a second time for roughly 7 to 11 cycles using a sample-barcoded 5' primer and a J-beta primer mix. TCRdb used MiXCR to reprocess the 5' RACE reads, holding one entry per CDR3 protein. Among 730,000 or so distinct CDR3 sequences listed, about 40% were seen once. On this clonotype itself: The antigen is not known.

Total RNA extracted from each sample amounted to at least 6 micrograms. The chain links TRBV3-1 to TRBJ2-1, with 13 bases fitting TRBD2. The sequencing sample was made of blood. The clonotype comes from a woman in her fifties or sixties in good health. The CDR3 is CASSQDTSGRARKQFF. CDR3 bases: TGTGCCAGCAGCCAAGATACTAGCGGGAGGGCCAGGAAGCAGTTCTTC.